These 4 T cell receptor beta chains share one sample of origin, sequenced in a study of T cell responses to AZD1222 COVID-19 vaccine (dated by TCRdb to the early 2020s). The time point label on this specimen signifies: baseline before first vaccination. Receptor libraries were prepared by the immunoSEQ multiplex PCR assay. Entries here come from immuneACCESS through TCRdb and include only in-frame sequences with V and J called. Some clones fail to appear in such tables; in the studies checked, an unresolved V gene covers under half of the shortfall, and the cause of the remainder is unknown. Within this sample are fewer than 120,000 clones, with less than 90% of them counted one time only. The ten largest clones add up to more than 1.5% of the sample. The specimen was peripheral blood, collected on day 0 of AZD1222 vaccination. The receptors come from an adult in good health.

J is TRBJ1-2 and V is TRBV15, with 11 bases lining up with TRBD1. Germline CDR1 reads LNHNV; CDR2 reads YYDKDF (reference sequence). The CDR3 is made up of 14 amino acids. V shed 2 bases and J 8 bases; nucleotides not matched to a gene: 4. Written as DNA, the CDR3 is TGTGCCACCAGCAGACGGGGACAGGGGGGAGGCTACACCTTC. Its translation is CATSRRGQGGGYTF.

On this clone: This sample also contains other DNA sequences that code for the same CDR3. This chain joins TRBV27 and TRBJ1-2; perhaps TRBD1 as D (5 bases). V lost 3 bases and J lost 3, with 8 bases in between. The CDR3 is 13 amino acids. CDR1 and CDR2 from the germline V gene are MNHEY and SMNVEV (reference sequence). The CDR3 is CASSLQGDYGYTF. DNA of the CDR3: TGTGCCAGCAGTTTGCAGGGCGACTATGGCTACACCTTC.

The genes are TRBV19 and TRBJ2-1; the D gene is possibly TRBD2 (6 bases). Trimming stripped 3 bases from V and 10 bases from J, with 13 bases between. Germline CDR1 is LNHDA and CDR2 is SQIVND (reference sequence). The CDR3 runs 13 residues. The CDR3 DNA sequence: TGTGCCAGTAGTATGCTAGCGCCAACCGAGCAGTTCTTC. This sequence encodes CASSMLAPTEQFF. The full variable domain, its missing parts supplied by reference TRBV19 and TRBJ2-1, is DGGITQSPKYLFRKEGQNVTLSCEQNLNHDAMYWYRQDPGQGLRLIYYSQIVNDFQKGDIAEGYSVSREKKESFPLTVTSAQKNPTAFYLCASSMLAPTEQFFGPGTRLTVL.

The chain employs TRBV27 and TRBJ1-1, with D possibly TRBD1 on 5 matching bases. Per the germline V gene, CDR1 is MNHEY and CDR2 is SMNVEV (reference sequence). V gave up 5 bases and J gave up 1 base, with 14 bases separating them. This CDR3 comprises 15 residues. The CDR3, as DNA: TGTGCCAGCAGTCCGAGGCCCCAGGGGAACACTGAAGCTTTCTTT. This translates into CASSPRPQGNTEAFF.